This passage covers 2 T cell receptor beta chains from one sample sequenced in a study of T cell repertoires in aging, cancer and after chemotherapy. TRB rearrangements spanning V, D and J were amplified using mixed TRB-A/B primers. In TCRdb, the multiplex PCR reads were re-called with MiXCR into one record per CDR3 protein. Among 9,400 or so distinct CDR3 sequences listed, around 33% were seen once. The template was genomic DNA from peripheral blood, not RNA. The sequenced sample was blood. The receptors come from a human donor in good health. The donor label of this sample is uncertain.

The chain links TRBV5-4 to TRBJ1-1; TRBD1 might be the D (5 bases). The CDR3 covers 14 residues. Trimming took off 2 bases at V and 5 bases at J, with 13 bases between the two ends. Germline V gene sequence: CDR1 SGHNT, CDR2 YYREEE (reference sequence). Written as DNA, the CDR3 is TGTGCCAGCAGCTTCCCAGGGATAAAGACTGAAGCTTTCTTT. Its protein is CASSFPGIKTEAFF.

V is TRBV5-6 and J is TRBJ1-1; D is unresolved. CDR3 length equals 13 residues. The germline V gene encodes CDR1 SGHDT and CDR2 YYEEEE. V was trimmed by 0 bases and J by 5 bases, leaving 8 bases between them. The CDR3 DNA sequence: TGTGCCAGCAGCTTGGATCGGGAGACTGAAGCTTTCTTT. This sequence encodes CASSLDRETEAFF.